A single T cell receptor beta chain is shown here with its context. Antigen unknown. The data stem from a study of cytomegalovirus exposure and HLA in healthy donors. Study overall: Early released data had around 88 million unique TCRs, all coming from HLA-typed donors. When 398 donors were genotyped, 80% to 90% of them were found to fall in the Caucasian-associated ancestry cluster. Points from the study as a whole: Later on, an analysis tied roughly 17,000 TCR beta sequences to HLA alleles at 0.05 false discovery rate.

Germline V gives CDR1 SGHTA, CDR2 FQGTGA. Trimming removed 5 bases at V and 5 bases at J, with 12 bases between. The CDR3 runs 14 residues. Amplification used 60 Vbeta primers and 13 Jbeta primers. Repertoires were generated with immunoSEQ multiplex PCR, while TCRdb's copy carries only in-frame clones and drops some. This sample has around 150,000 clones; 65% to 70% occur once, and the top ten carry 1.5% to 2%. The specimen sequenced was PBMCs. J is TRBJ2-2 and V is TRBV7-3, with D tentatively TRBD1 (6 bases). The TCR originated in a human donor in good health. The CDR3 spells CASSPRGGTGELFF. CDR3 nucleotides: TGTGCCAGCAGCCCCAGGGGTGGTACCGGGGAGCTGTTTTTT.